The T cell receptor (beta chain) described here comes from a study of cytomegalovirus exposure and HLA in healthy donors (dated by TCRdb to 2015 to 2018). As for the study more broadly: According to an earlier analysis of 550 to 700 of the donors, 150 million to 200 million T cells yielded some 120 million unique TCR beta sequences and about 300 Gb of sequence data. Every discovery cohort repertoire had been produced on one sequencing platform. The study was designed to test whether signatures of past pathogen exposure could be identified by cataloging public T cell receptors. A later analysis re-analyzed previously published TCR beta repertoires from 500 to 700 donors and added high-resolution HLA genotyping to study TCR occurrence patterns. About 280 gigabases of sequencing data and roughly 80 million unique TCR sequences made up an early release that covered 500 to 650 HLA-typed donors. On average, 235,054 unique TCR beta nucleotide sequences were sequenced per donor among about 400 genotyped donors of the cohort, with roughly 18% of those sequences being non-productive. Class I and class II HLA loci were covered by the typing at four-digit resolution. Of the approximately 400 genotyped donors, approximately 82% fell in the genetic ancestry cluster associated with self-reported Caucasian donors. Besides the first cohort of under 700 subjects, a separate validation cohort made up of about 120 different subjects was used. To predict cytomegalovirus infection status, the study combined high-throughput TCR immunosequencing, statistical association of individual TCRs with disease status, and machine learning. Donor age, sex, ethnicity and CMV serostatus were compiled together with the repertoire data. Because of strong linkage in the cohort, a few DR-DQ haplotypes were treated as single units for association and clustering. Typing coverage differed by locus: A, B, C, DRB1 and DQB1 were typed in roughly 629-640 donors, DQA1 in approximately 520, DPA1 in nearly 610, and DPB1 in 472. The study profiled the T cell repertoires of 500 to 800 subjects by immunosequencing and related them to cytomegalovirus serostatus. An earlier analysis of some 500 of the donors applied high-throughput TCR beta sequencing to assess whether each TCR beta V gene segment acted as functional or pseudogenic. Genome-wide SNP genotypes for about 55% of the roughly 670 donors were used in a later genetic analysis, which treated that subset as a discovery cohort. Rather than drawing on any new phenotypic data, the later analysis identified candidate immune exposures from TCR beta sequences and the way those sequences occurred across donors. Study-wide findings and limitations: It was suggested by the authors that the approach could potentially be generalized to other disease states and immunological phenotypes. While some public TCRs were present in many individuals, most TCR sequences turned up only very rarely across donors. The study gave a list of about 160 TCR beta chains associated with cytomegalovirus. Correlated functional status among segregating V segments might reflect linkage disequilibrium, but an unknown experimental factor could not be ruled out. In a later genetic analysis, a missense DCLRE1C variant was associated with V-gene and J-gene trimming of TCR beta chains, and the association was replicated in an independent cohort. In a later analysis, the rate of TCR association differed among HLA loci, with DRB1 alleles having the most associated TCRs and HLA-C alleles having the fewest. Three of the identified cytomegalovirus-associated TCR beta chains were confirmed in vitro to be specific for cytomegalovirus antigens. A later analysis found that most CMV-associated TCR beta chains appeared HLA-restricted, with HLA associations seemingly driven largely by CMV exposure. A later analysis associated 16,951 TCR beta sequences with specific HLA alleles at a false discovery rate of 0.05. The classifier was reported to diagnose cytomegalovirus status with high specificity and sensitivity in both the original cohort and the validation cohort. CMV serostatus was the only immune exposure information available for the cohort. A further reported finding was that TCR beta sequences accurately predicted the HLA-A and HLA-B alleles for most subjects in the first cohort. Approximately 16 rarely observed V segments, including chromosome 9 orphons, were excluded from the earlier analysis of about 600 of the donors because counts were too low. Sequencing depth was assumed to be roughly uniform across donors in the presence/absence analyses, though that assumption may not hold. Because the 87-base-pair reads could not distinguish some IMGT-functional V segments, including TRBV6-2 and TRBV6-3, those segments were excluded. The cohort was sequenced for TCR beta chains only, and without alpha or paired-chain data the features that could be detected were limited. Because some donors lacked HLA typing at each locus, the association tests relied only on the typed subset. Strong co-occurrence of HLA alleles, especially DR and DQ, made assigning TCR associations to individual alleles difficult. In an earlier analysis of approximately 590 of the donors, most TCR beta V segments appeared in productive rearrangements about 87% or about 30% of the time, broadly matching IMGT annotations. In a later analysis, several top co-occurrence clusters were reported to appear linked to parvovirus B19, influenza, CMV and Epstein-Barr virus. Compared with the roughly 710-donor mean, donors in an Asian-associated ancestry cluster had fewer N-insertions in productive TCRs, according to a later genetic analysis. A cluster of highly shared sequence variants was judged likely to represent a technical artifact of the sequencing pipeline. In a later analysis, HLA-associated TCR beta chains showed more clonal expansion and lower generation probabilities than non-associated chains that were equally common.

Library preparation used the immunoSEQ multiplex PCR assay. For the multiplex PCR, a mixture combining 60 forward primers for TCR Vbeta segments and 13 reverse primers for TCR Jbeta segments was used. The CDR3 region of rearranged TCR beta genes was amplified from genomic DNA by a multiplex PCR assay. On the Illumina HiSeq System, the amplified TCR beta libraries were sequenced as 87-base-pair reads. Concerning the study's data processing: In a later analysis, some 80 million unique TCR beta chains were counted across the roughly 610 repertoires, and approximately 11 million of these chains were shared by at least two donors. A nearest-neighbor algorithm error-corrected the raw reads and collapsed the reads into unique sequences, merging closely related sequences to remove PCR and sequencing errors. CDR3 sequences were aligned to IMGT reference sequences to assign V, D and J gene segments. For a sequence to be retained, at least a six-nucleotide match to both a V gene segment and a J gene segment was required. Rearrangements were called productive when the CDR3 lacked stop codons and stayed in frame with V and J; all others were non-productive. CDR3 was defined by IMGT convention, running from the second conserved V-encoded cysteine to the conserved J-encoded phenylalanine. The earlier analysis of 587 of the donors excluded any sequence lacking an unambiguous match to a single V gene segment. An earlier analysis of under 750 of the donors called V segments functional above 56.7% productive rearrangements and segregating when the between-donor standard deviation exceeded 5%. A statistical classification framework was built for diagnosing cytomegalovirus status from the catalog of TCR beta chain sequences. In a later analysis, V and J genes were assigned by comparing TCR nucleotide sequences against IMGT/GENE-DB human TR gene sequences. Using the TCRdist pipeline, a later analysis assigned CDR3 sequences along with most-parsimonious VDJ recombination scenarios. A later analysis defined each TCR beta chain by its CDR3 amino acid sequence plus V-gene family, and excluded reads lacking a unique V-gene family. To address suspected cross-contamination and a sequencing artifact, a later analysis removed 592 highly shared, low-generation-probability nucleotide sequences. In a later analysis, a clonal expansion index for each public chain was calculated from normalized within-repertoire ranks of inferred template counts. Generation probabilities in a later analysis came from a VDJ recombination model fitted to out-of-frame rearrangements, and those results were checked against IGoR. In a later analysis, TCR-TCR, TCR-HLA and TCR-CMV co-occurrence was scored with hypergeometric tests, and a repertoire-size bias correction was applied to TCR pairs. In a later analysis, false discovery rates were estimated by permuting HLA or CMV assignments 20 times. In a later analysis, co-occurring TCRs were grouped using DBSCAN, and TCRdist sequence similarity was added for clustering within HLA-allele-positive subsets. Co-occurrence clustering excluded repertoires with fewer than 30,000 or more than 120,000 public chains, plus five with anomalous nucleotide sharing. TCRdb limited this immuneACCESS table to in-frame rearrangements with V and J called. A share of clones is missing; checked studies link under half to unresolved V genes, and the rest is unexplained. The V and J calls and the clone size are those of that table, but D and trimming were determined from the DNA. The sample table contains around 120,000 clones; only one count was recorded for about 80% of them. Clones ranked in the top ten supply approximately 30% of the sample.

The cohort consisted of 650 to 850 healthy bone marrow donors. At the time of sampling, every cohort member was nominally healthy, though immune exposures that went unrecorded were likely present. The donor was CMV seropositive and belonged to the group of more than 250 seropositive cohort members. A peripheral blood sample was collected from each donor, and TCR beta sequencing was performed on peripheral blood mononuclear cells. Genomic DNA extraction from the blood cell samples was performed with the Qiagen DNeasy Blood Extraction Kit. As for this clone: The clone's antigen remains unknown. Per-nucleotide qualities are absent, and no much larger clonotype sits a single base away.

CDR1 and CDR2 were assigned from the germline V gene as SGHRS and YFSETQ. V ends up 8 bases short and J 10 bases short, with an unmatched junction base count of 8. The CDR3 starts with the cysteine, ends with the phenylalanine, and has 12 residues. This entry keeps only the CDR3 DNA: 36 bases, framed from base 1. Rearrangement joined TRBV5-1 to TRBJ2-1, with TRBD2 matching 8 junction bases. This TCR derives from a man in his sixties in good health and CMV-seropositive. The material sequenced was PBMCs. The nucleotides read TGCGCCAGTGGAGCGGGAGCGGGCGAGCAGTTCTTC. Its protein reads: CASGAGAGEQFF.